One sample yielded the 18 T cell receptor beta chains listed below, sequenced in a study of T-cell memory formation after mild COVID-19. TCRdb used MiXCR to reprocess the 5' RACE reads, holding one entry per CDR3 protein. The table lists about 190,000 distinct CDR3 sequences, about 18% of them singletons. Sequencing used PBMCs or a T cell subset sorted from them (not recorded which). These receptors all come from an adult woman who had mild COVID-19 (a few samples of this study predate the infection). Cell type and time point are not known.

The genes are TRBV2 and TRBJ1-1, with D tentatively TRBD1 (5 bases). The germline gives CDR1 SNHLY, CDR2 FYNNEI. Trimming shortened V by 6 bases and J by 8 bases, and 10 bases separated the two germline ends. CDR3 length: 11 residues. CDR3 in amino acids: CASRMGGEAFF. DNA of the CDR3: TGTGCCAGCAGGATGGGGGGGGAAGCTTTCTTT.

This clonotype was found many times. The V call is TRBV29-1, the J call TRBJ2-7; the match to TRBD1 covers 7 bases. The CDR3 is made up of 16 amino acids. Germline V gives CDR1 SQVTM, CDR2 ANQGSEA. With 4 bases clipped from V and 6 bases from J, the junction kept 18 bases outside the gene matches. CDR3 sequence (DNA): TGCAGCGTTGGACGCGGCGGCATGGGGGCAGGGGGCGAGCAGTACTTC. Its protein is CSVGRGGMGAGGEQYF.

This clonotype has more than one count but fewer than ten. The chain links TRBV4-1 to TRBJ2-1; 9 bases line up with TRBD1. The CDR3 is 18 amino acids. Germline V gene lookup returns CDR1 MGHRA and CDR2 YSYEKL. V dropped 1 base and J dropped 7; count of bases not matched to a gene: 14. This CDR3 is CASSQGARKQGAWNEQFF. The CDR3 nucleotides are TGCGCCAGCAGCCAAGGCGCACGGAAACAGGGGGCCTGGAATGAGCAGTTCTTC.

In its sample, this clonotype was seen many times. The J gene is TRBJ2-7, the V gene TRBV18, with 7 bases identical to TRBD1. This CDR3 spans 15 amino acids. V gave up 2 bases and J gave up 3 bases; unmatched junction bases: 7. The germline CDR1 and CDR2 sequences are KGHSH and LQKENI. CDR3 nucleotide sequence: TGTGCCAGCTCACCAACGGACAGGCAATTCTACGAGCAGTACTTC. This sequence encodes CASSPTDRQFYEQYF.

This clonotype was counted a few times. The rearrangement joins TRBV10-3 to TRBJ1-5; D unclear. The CDR3 has 13 amino acids. Germline V gene sequence: CDR1 ENHRY, CDR2 SYGVKD. V was pared by 0 bases and J by 7 bases, with 7 bases between. The CDR3: CAISESGIQPQHF. The CDR3 bases are TGTGCCATCAGTGAGTCCGGTATCCAGCCCCAGCATTTT.

This clonotype came up many times. This chain links TRBV5-6 with TRBJ2-1; 7 bases line up with TRBD2. CDR1 and CDR2 from the germline V gene are SGHDT and YYEEEE. There are 14 residues in the CDR3. V lost 4 bases, J lost 6 bases, and 7 bases stayed unmatched. The CDR3 DNA sequence: TGTGCCAGCAGCCGAGCGGGATCAGGCAATGAGCAGTTCTTC. Protein product: CASSRAGSGNEQFF.

The chain recombines TRBV12-3 or TRBV12-4 with TRBJ2-1; D perhaps matches TRBD1 (5 bases). The V and J ends lost 2 bases and 0 bases respectively, with 8 bases between them. The CDR3 totals 15 residues. In DNA form, the CDR3 reads TGTGCCAGCAGTTTACAGGGAAGCTCCTACAATGAGCAGTTCTTC. Its protein product is CASSLQGSSYNEQFF.

There are a few counts of this clonotype. V and J are TRBV6-6 and TRBJ2-3; 11 positions agree with TRBD2. This CDR3 comprises 18 residues. Per germline, CDR1 MNHNY and CDR2 SVGAGI (reference sequence). Trimming removed 4 bases from V and 5 bases from J; junction bases left unmatched: 14. The CDR3 region has the DNA TGTGCCAGCAGTTCCCCGAACCTTAGCGGGAGGGCCCAAGATACGCAGTATTTT. It specifies CASSSPNLSGRAQDTQYF.

In its sample, this clonotype was seen a few times. The chain has TRBV16 and TRBJ1-6; 8 bases match TRBD1. J lost 7 bases, V lost 1 base, and 6 bases had no gene match. This CDR3 is built from 16 residues. Germline-derived CDR1 and CDR2 are KGHSY and FQNENV. The CDR3 region has the DNA TGTGCCAGCAGCCAATTAGGGGACAGGATAAATTCACCCCTCCACTTT. It codes for CASSQLGDRINSPLHF.

This clonotype was recorded a few times. The rearrangement uses TRBV11-2 and TRBJ2-2, with 12 nucleotides matching TRBD1. Per germline, CDR1 SGHAT and CDR2 FQNNGV. There are 17 residues in the CDR3. V trimming: 5 bases; J trimming: 6 bases; junction bases outside the gene matches: 10. CDR3 region: CASSRNRDRGRAGELFF. Written as DNA, the CDR3 is TGTGCCAGCAGCCGAAACCGGGACAGGGGGCGCGCCGGGGAGCTGTTTTTT. Based on the CDR3 plus reference TRBV11-2 and TRBJ2-2, the full variable domain is EAGVAQSPRYKIIEKRQSVAFWCNPISGHATLYWYQQILGQGPKLLIQFQNNGVVDDSQLPKDRFSAERLKGVDSTLKIQPAKLEDSAVYLCASSRNRDRGRAGELFFGEGSRLTVL.

The chain employs TRBV5-1 and TRBJ2-7; TRBD2 matches at 13 bases. Germline V gene lookup returns CDR1 SGHRS and CDR2 YFSETQ. The CDR3 totals 17 residues. The junction had 10 bases not matched to a gene; V was cut back by 4 bases and J by 3 bases. The CDR3 bases are TGCGCCAGCAGCAGAACTAGCGGGGGGGACTTCTACTACGAGCAGTACTTC. Its protein product is CASSRTSGGDFYYEQYF.

Here the CDR3 DNA reads TGCAGTGCCACGCTAGCGGGGTCCTACAATGAGCAGTTCTTC. It codes for CSATLAGSYNEQFF. The chain combines TRBV20-1 with TRBJ2-1, with 9 bases matching TRBD2. This CDR3 has 14 residues. V was pared by 6 bases and J by 1 base, with 4 bases of the junction left unmatched. Germline CDR1 DFQATT, CDR2 SNEGSKA (reference sequence).

V and J are TRBV5-1 and TRBJ2-3; 7 bases align to TRBD2. This CDR3 is built from 14 residues. In germline, CDR1 is SGHRS, CDR2 YFSETQ. Losses at the gene ends were 5 bases for V and 1 base for J; bases not matched to a gene: 4. The CDR3 region has the DNA TGCGCCAGCAGGGGGGGGGTCCGCACAGATACGCAGTATTTT. This sequence encodes CASRGGVRTDTQYF. Filled out from reference TRBV5-1 and TRBJ2-3, the complete variable domain reads KAGVTQTPRYLIKTRGQQVTLSCSPISGHRSVSWYQQTPGQGLQFLFEYFSETQRNKGNFPGRFSGRQFSNSRSEMNVSTLELGDSALYLCASRGGVRTDTQYFGPGTRLTVL.

The chain combines TRBV4-3 with TRBJ1-2; D is ambiguous. V lost 0 bases to trimming and J lost 4 bases, with 12 bases between them. Per germline, CDR1 LGHNA and CDR2 YSLEER. This CDR3 is 15 amino acids long. This CDR3 is CASSQDTRPGYGYTF. CDR3 in DNA: TGCGCCAGCAGCCAAGACACTCGGCCAGGCTATGGCTACACCTTC.

Ten or more counts support this clonotype. The V gene is TRBV5-1, the J gene TRBJ2-2; tentatively, D is TRBD1 or TRBD2 (5 bases each). Between the trimmed V and J ends, which lost 0 bases and 0 bases, there was a span of 15 bases. CDR3 length: 18 residues. Germline V CDR1 and CDR2: SGHRS, YFSETQ. In DNA form, the CDR3 reads TGCGCCAGCAGCTTGGAGGCCGGCTGGGGGTCGAACACCGGGGAGCTGTTTTTT. The encoded protein is CASSLEAGWGSNTGELFF.

This clonotype occurred many times. The chain has TRBV6-2 or TRBV6-3 and TRBJ1-1; 7 bases align to TRBD1. CDR3 size: 14 residues. CDR1 and CDR2 (germline): MNHEY, SVGEGT. Trimming took 7 bases from V and 3 from J; bases not matched to a gene: 8. CDR3 amino acids: CASKKTGSDTEAFF. DNA of the CDR3: TGTGCCAGCAAGAAGACAGGGAGTGACACTGAAGCTTTCTTT.

This clonotype was detected ten times or more. This chain uses TRBV5-1 with TRBJ2-7; no reliable D call. CDR1 is SGHRS and CDR2 is YFSETQ in the germline V gene. V was cut by 3 bases and J by 4 bases, with 14 bases left in between. CDR3 length equals 14 residues. In DNA, the CDR3 is TGCGCCAGCAGCTCTGCGACAACTCTTTACGAGCAGTACTTC. This codes for CASSSATTLYEQYF.

This clonotype was picked up many times. J is TRBJ2-5 and V is TRBV3-1, with 10 positions matching TRBD2. The V gene end was trimmed by 0 bases and the J gene end by 0 bases; junction bases not matched to a gene: 10. Germline loops: CDR1 LGHDT, CDR2 YNNKEL (reference sequence). This CDR3 has 19 residues. CDR3 sequence reads: CASSQDPFTSGDDQETQYF. CDR3 in DNA: TGTGCCAGCAGCCAAGATCCTTTTACTAGCGGGGACGACCAAGAGACCCAGTACTTC.